A single sample is the source of the 16 T cell receptor beta chains below, sequenced in a study of control samples from healthy donors and cancer patients. Some clones are missing from TCRdb's copy, which holds only in-frame ones; the method was immunoSEQ multiplex PCR. The table lists approximately 150,000 clones, 70% to 90% of them singletons. The sequencing input was blood. These receptors originate from a man between 18 and 29 years old in good health.

V and J are TRBV27 and TRBJ1-1; tentatively, D is TRBD1 (5 bases). The germline V gene encodes CDR1 MNHEY and CDR2 SMNVEV (reference sequence). This CDR3 spans 16 amino acids. V was trimmed by 8 bases and J by 5 bases, leaving 24 bases between them. The CDR3 here is CASFIAPGPSGTEAFF. The CDR3 DNA reads as TGTGCCAGCTTTATTGCCCCGGGACCCTCGGGGACTGAAGCTTTCTTT.

The rearrangement uses TRBV28 and TRBJ1-3, with no clear D. The CDR3 has 15 amino acids. Per the germline V gene, CDR1 is MDHEN and CDR2 is SYDVKM. The V end lost 7 bases, the J end lost 4 bases, and 17 bases lay between the germline ends. The CDR3 coding sequence is TGTGCCAGCATCTTACGGGGTACGACCGGAAACACCATATATTTT. Translated: CASILRGTTGNTIYF.

This chain joins TRBV6-4 and TRBJ1-1; D unresolved. V lost 4 bases and J lost 2, with 8 bases in between. Germline V gene data show CDR1 as MRHNA and CDR2 as SNTAGT. The CDR3 has 13 residues. Here the CDR3 DNA reads TGTGCCAGCAGTGTCAATCAAAACACTGAAGCTTTCTTT. The encoded protein is CASSVNQNTEAFF.

This chain uses TRBV27 with TRBJ2-1; 10 bases agree with TRBD1. Germline trimming cut 6 bases from V and 4 bases from J; bases unmatched to any gene: 6. The germline V gene encodes CDR1 MNHEY and CDR2 SMNVEV (reference sequence). The CDR3 consists of 15 residues. The chain's CDR3 is CASSMTGGYYNEQFF. CDR3 in DNA: TGTGCCAGCAGCATGACAGGGGGCTATTACAATGAGCAGTTCTTC.

The V and J genes are TRBV19 and TRBJ1-2, with D perhaps TRBD1 (5 bases). The V and J ends lost 3 bases and 8 bases respectively, with 10 bases between them. Germline V gives CDR1 LNHDA, CDR2 SQIVND (reference sequence). The CDR3 is 12 residues long. CDR3 sequence: CASSIGGDGYTF. CDR3 DNA sequence: TGTGCCAGTAGTATCGGGGGGGACGGCTACACCTTC.

V and J are TRBV7-2 and TRBJ1-1; the D gene is possibly TRBD1 (6 bases). Germline V lookup: CDR1 SGHTA, CDR2 FQGNSA. The CDR3 has 13 amino acids. V lost 4 bases to trimming and J lost 1 base, with 7 bases between them. CDR3 region: CASSSQGNTEAFF. The CDR3 DNA reads as TGTGCCAGCAGCTCACAGGGGAACACTGAAGCTTTCTTT.

In its sample, this clone was seen once. The chain couples TRBV5-8 to TRBJ2-5; the D gene is possibly TRBD1 (5 bases). Germline V gene data show CDR1 as SGHTS and CDR2 as YDEGEE. The CDR3 is 13 amino acids. Between the trimmed V and J ends, which lost 3 bases and 5 bases, there was a span of 11 bases. The CDR3 region is CASSSQGWETQYF. DNA for the CDR3: TGTGCCAGCAGCTCGCAGGGTTGGGAGACCCAGTACTTC. The full variable domain, its missing parts supplied by reference TRBV5-8 and TRBJ2-5, is EAGVTQSPTHLIKTRGQQATLRCSPISGHTSVYWYQQALGLGLQFLLWYDEGEERNRGNFPPRFSGRQFPNYSSELNVNALELEDSALYLCASSSQGWETQYFGPGTRLLVL.

The gene calls are TRBV5-4 and TRBJ2-3; D is possibly TRBD1 (5 bases). The length of the CDR3 is 14 residues. Germline V CDR1 and CDR2: SGHNT, YYREEE (reference sequence). V was cut by 5 bases and J by 0 bases, with 10 bases left in between. The CDR3 protein is CASRLDTSTDTQYF. In DNA form, the CDR3 reads TGTGCCAGCAGACTGGACACTAGCACAGATACGCAGTATTTT.

The J gene is TRBJ2-1, the V gene TRBV5-6; possibly TRBD2 for D (6 bases). From germline, CDR1 is SGHDT and CDR2 YYEEEE. This CDR3 region has 14 residues. V shed 7 bases and J shed 0 bases, with 11 bases lying between them. DNA of the CDR3: TGTGCCAGCGGCCGGGGGAGCTCCTACAATGAGCAGTTCTTC. It specifies CASGRGSSYNEQFF.

About this clone itself: At one boundary the junction diverges from the germline segment, which might be a read error. The chain is built from TRBV7-2 and TRBJ2-2; 11 positions match TRBD2. The germline CDR1 and CDR2 sequences are SGHTA and FQGNSA. The length of the CDR3 is 13 residues. Here the CDR3 DNA reads TGTGCCAGCAGCCCCAACCTAGCGGGGGGGCTGTTTTTT. It translates to CASSPNLAGGLFF.

The V and J genes are TRBV27 and TRBJ1-2; D remains unclear. The CDR3 loop spans 12 amino acids. Trimming pared 5 bases from V and 2 bases from J, leaving 6 bases between. Germline V lookup: CDR1 MNHEY, CDR2 SMNVEV (reference sequence). The CDR3 region is CASSPDNYGYTF. CDR3 in DNA: TGTGCCAGCAGTCCGGACAACTATGGCTACACCTTC.

This clone is judged medium-sized. V gene TRBV6-4 combines with J gene TRBJ2-3, with 10 bases aligning to TRBD2. The CDR3 spans 15 residues. Germline V gene lookup returns CDR1 MRHNA and CDR2 SNTAGT. The trim removed 5 bases at V and 3 bases at J, leaving 5 bases unmatched. The CDR3 loop is CASSTTSGATDTQYF. Here the CDR3 DNA reads TGTGCCAGCAGTACTACTAGCGGGGCGACAGATACGCAGTATTTT.

The CDR3 DNA is TGCGCCAGCAGCCCTACCGGAGCCATAGTCACAGATACGCAGTATTTT. This gives the protein CASSPTGAIVTDTQYF. The V call is TRBV4-1, the J call TRBJ2-3; D gene uncertain. CDR3 length: 16 residues. The germline V gene has CDR1 MGHRA and CDR2 YSYEKL. Trimming pared 4 bases from V and 2 bases from J, leaving 16 bases between.

V and J are TRBV11-2 and TRBJ2-7; D assignment may be TRBD1 or TRBD2 (6 bases each). The length of the CDR3 is 17 residues. Germline CDR1 and CDR2: SGHAT and FQNNGV. V shed 3 bases and J shed 3 bases, with 21 bases lying between them. The CDR3 nucleotides read TGTGCCAGCAGCTTGGCCCGAGGGGGACTTCTCATCTACGAGCAGTACTTC. This translates into CASSLARGGLLIYEQYF.

The CDR3 sequence: CASSQVVRHSSSGNTIYF. The DNA of the CDR3 is TGTGCCAGCAGCCAAGTGGTACGGCATTCGAGCTCTGGAAACACCATATATTTT. V is TRBV3-1 (or the pseudogene TRBV3-2) and J is TRBJ1-3; D is undetermined. Deletions cut 1 base from V and 0 bases from J, with 16 bases between. This CDR3 is built from 18 residues. From germline, CDR1 is LGHDT and CDR2 YNNKEL (reference sequence).

This rearrangement joins TRBV6-2 or TRBV6-3 to TRBJ2-7, with TRBD2 as a possible D gene (6 bases). Trimming took 0 bases from V and 12 from J, leaving 15 bases between them. Germline V gene sequence: CDR1 MNHEY, CDR2 SVGEGT. There are 13 residues in the CDR3. CDR3 sequence: CASSYSSAGGWYF. In nucleotides, the CDR3 is TGTGCCAGCAGTTACTCGAGTGCCGGGGGTTGGTACTTC.